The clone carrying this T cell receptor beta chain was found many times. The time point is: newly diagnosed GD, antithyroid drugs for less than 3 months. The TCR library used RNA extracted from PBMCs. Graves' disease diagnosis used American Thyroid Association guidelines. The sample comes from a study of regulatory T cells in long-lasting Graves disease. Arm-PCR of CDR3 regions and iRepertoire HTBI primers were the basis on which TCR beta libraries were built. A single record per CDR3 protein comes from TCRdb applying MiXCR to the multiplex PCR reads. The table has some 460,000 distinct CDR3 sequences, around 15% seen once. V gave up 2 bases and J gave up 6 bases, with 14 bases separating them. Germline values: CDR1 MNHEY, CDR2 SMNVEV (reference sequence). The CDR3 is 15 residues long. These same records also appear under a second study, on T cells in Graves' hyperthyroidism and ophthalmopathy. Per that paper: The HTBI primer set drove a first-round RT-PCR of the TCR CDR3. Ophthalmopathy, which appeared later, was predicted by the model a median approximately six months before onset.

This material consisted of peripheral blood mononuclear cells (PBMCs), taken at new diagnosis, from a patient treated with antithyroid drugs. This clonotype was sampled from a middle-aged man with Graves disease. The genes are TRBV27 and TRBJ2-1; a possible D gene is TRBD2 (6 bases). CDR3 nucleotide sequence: TGTGCCAGCAGTTTAAGACTAGGGGAAATCAATGAGCAGTTCTTC. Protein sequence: CASSLRLGEINEQFF.